The entry below gives a single TCR beta chain sequence along with its context. Its antigen remains unidentified. Base qualities are missing; no much larger clone stands one base away. The data originate from a study of blood T cell repertoires in COVID-19 (dated by TCRdb to the early 2020s). The study in broad terms: Samples covering the acute and convalescent phases of COVID-19 were provided by collaborators in the United States, Italy and Spain. Samples were obtained from the ongoing ImmuneRACE study (first 160 participants) and from about 1,300 subjects provided by 6 global collaborators. A de-identified subject ID, COVID-19 status, age in years and sex were almost always included in the sample metadata. Where available, HLA class I and class II types were obtained from metadata supplied by the sample provider rather than from assay-based typing. The prospective study material was composed of cDNA or gDNA derived from T cells, B-cell-depleted T cells, or PBMCs. Deeply sampled blood TCRbeta repertoires from subjects exposed to, actively infected with, or recovered from COVID-19 were included in the dataset. The repertoires were released in a freely available public database meant as a resource for research on the immune response to SARS-CoV-2.

Collaborating institutions collected whole blood in K2EDTA tubes following their own protocols. For TCRbeta analysis, collaborators shipped samples as frozen whole blood, isolated PBMCs, or DNA extracted from either of those sample types. The immunoSEQ Assay, a bias-controlled multiplex PCR, was used to amplify TCRbeta CDR3 regions from genomic DNA. In the original analysis: The number of nucleated cells in each sample was estimated by amplification of reference gene primers within the assay. To quantify the absolute abundance of each unique TCRbeta CDR3 rearrangement, sequence reads were collapsed and filtered. For each sample, productive Simpson clonality was calculated as the square root of Simpson's diversity index over productive rearrangements. TCRdb obtained this table from immuneACCESS and retained in-frame rearrangements with V and J assigned. These tables miss some clones; where compared with another copy, unresolved V genes account for less than half of the shortfall, and the remainder is unexplained. Clonal size and the V and J genes are those of that table, whereas D and trimming came from the DNA. The sample table contains over 200,000 clones; only one count was recorded for 80% to 85% of them. 15% to 20% of the sample is held by the ten biggest clonotypes.

What the authors observed across the whole study: How much clinical and demographic metadata was included differed by source and by participant, and the metadata was provided uncurated.

Sample: peripheral blood. This TCR came from a woman aged 80 or over with active or convalescent COVID-19.

The DNA sequence is TGCGCCAGCAGCCAATCCCCGGTGATTAACTATGGCTACACCTTC. Its amino acids are CASSQSPVINYGYTF. This sequence uses TRBV4-1 and TRBJ1-2; no D gene can be assigned with confidence. Reading the germline V gene gives CDR1 MGHRA and CDR2 YSYEKL. CDR3 length: 15 amino acids, cysteine to phenylalanine. The sequence is cut down to CDR3 DNA, 45 bases in frame from base 1. Trimming at the junction amounts to 2 bases on V and 1 base on J, and the germline ends lie 11 bases apart.